This T cell receptor beta chain was observed in a study of identical twins. Among all donors, each was a healthy Caucasian. Template switching, a step in the protocol, added a universal primer site, and cDNA carried unique molecular identifiers. MiXCR was run by TCRdb on the 5' RACE reads, yielding one entry per CDR3 protein. The table shows about 920,000 distinct CDR3 sequences, with roughly 12% occurring only once. This CDR3 contains 14 residues. V lost 3 bases and J lost 5; bases outside the gene matches: 7. Germline CDR1 SGHRS, CDR2 YFSETQ. General observations from the study: Findings came from cross-sectional statistics, without long-term follow-up of donors.

This clonotype was counted at least ten times. What it binds is unknown. The data also belong to a second study, concerning yellow fever vaccine responses in identical twins.

The specimen sequenced was PBMCs. This clonotype originated in a woman aged 18-29 years in good health. The chain is built from TRBV5-1 and TRBJ2-7, with 8 bases fitting TRBD2. This CDR3 is CASSWSGSLDEQYF. The CDR3 nucleotides are TGCGCCAGCAGCTGGAGCGGGAGCCTCGACGAGCAGTACTTC.